The present entry profiles one T cell receptor beta chain with its context. These data are taken from a study of shared clonotypes between healthy human individuals. Naive CD8 cells were CD45RO-negative, positively selected for CCR7, excluding terminally differentiated effector memory CD45RA+ cells. V gave up 1 base and J gave up 2 bases, with 7 bases separating them. The V gene's germline CDR1 is MNHEY and CDR2 SVGAGI. This CDR3 is built from 14 residues. Generated by immunoSEQ multiplex PCR, the TCRdb table keeps only in-frame clones and is missing some. This sample yields about 2 million clones, of which about 95% are seen a single time; roughly 1% belongs to the top ten.

The sample comprised naive CD8+ T cells sorted from blood. The V and J genes are TRBV6-5 and TRBJ2-3; D gene uncertain. The source of this sequence is a man between 18 and 35 years old in good health. The CDR3 here is CASSYFGSTDTQYF. CDR3 nucleotides: TGTGCCAGCAGTTACTTCGGATCCACAGATACGCAGTATTTT.